The 9 T cell receptor beta chains below were found in one sample sequenced in a study of T cells after yellow fever vaccination. TCRdb passed the 5' RACE reads through MiXCR, listing each CDR3 protein once. The sample yields tens of thousands of distinct CDR3 sequences, 4.5% seen once. The sample in question was PBMCs, either bulk or a sorted T-cell subset (CD4+, CD8+, memory, or dextramer-sorted; not recorded which), obtained on the day of the yellow fever booster vaccination. The receptors stem from a man between 18 and 35 years old who received the YFV17D yellow fever vaccine.

This clonotype was seen ten or more times. The V and J genes are TRBV4-1 and TRBJ1-2, with unresolved D. V gave up 3 bases and J gave up 5 bases, with 19 bases separating them. This CDR3 region has 16 residues. Germline assignment: CDR1 MGHRA and CDR2 YSYEKL. The CDR3 nucleotides are TGCGCCAGCAGCCAGAGCTCGTTGGACGGATTATATGGCTACACCTTC. This encodes CASSQSSLDGLYGYTF.

In this sample, this clonotype turned up many times. The rearrangement uses TRBV19 and TRBJ2-5; 14 bases fit TRBD2. The CDR3 has 17 amino acids. Trimming at V came to 4 bases and at J to 2 bases, leaving 6 bases not matched to a gene. The germline gives CDR1 LNHDA, CDR2 SQIVND (reference sequence). The CDR3 sequence: CASSRGLAGAMQETQYF. CDR3 coding DNA: TGTGCCAGTAGTAGGGGACTAGCGGGGGCTATGCAAGAGACCCAGTACTTC.

The rearrangement uses TRBV5-1 and TRBJ2-7; D ambiguous. The V end was cut by 4 bases, the J end by 2 bases, with 13 bases between. The CDR3 consists of 14 residues. Looked up from germline, CDR1 is SGHRS and CDR2 is YFSETQ. The CDR3 coding sequence is TGCGCCAGCAGCCCTGACGCCGGGCCCTACGAGCAGTACTTC. Protein: CASSPDAGPYEQYF.

The chain has TRBV29-1 and TRBJ1-1, with D uncertain. This CDR3 is built from 12 residues. CDR1 is SQVTM and CDR2 is ANQGSEA in the germline V gene. The V end was cut by 5 bases, the J end by 1 base, with 8 bases between. In DNA form, the CDR3 reads TGCAGCGTTCACCACGGGAACACTGAAGCTTTCTTT. Its translation: CSVHHGNTEAFF.

V is TRBV18 and J is TRBJ1-2; D unclear. CDR1 is KGHSH and CDR2 is LQKENI in the germline V gene. The CDR3 spans 13 residues. V dropped 0 bases and J dropped 0 bases, with 2 bases sitting between them. CDR3 sequence (DNA): TGTGCCAGCTCACCACCGGCTAACTATGGCTACACCTTC. This translates into CASSPPANYGYTF.

V usage is TRBV7-2 and J usage is TRBJ1-6; D is perhaps TRBD1 (5 bases). Germline V gene sequence: CDR1 SGHTA, CDR2 FQGNSA. V gave up 2 bases and J gave up 9 bases, with 17 bases separating them. The CDR3 extends over 16 amino acids. CDR3 residues: CASSLSLRQGVSPLHF. Written as DNA, the CDR3 is TGTGCCAGCAGCTTAAGTCTTCGGCAGGGCGTTTCACCCCTCCACTTT.

The genes are TRBV4-1 and TRBJ2-5; TRBD2 matches at 7 bases. Trimming cost V 4 bases and J 3 bases; bases outside gene matches: 11. Germline-derived CDR1 and CDR2 are MGHRA and YSYEKL. CDR3 length: 16 residues. The CDR3 region is CASSPSPGGKKETQYF. Here the CDR3 DNA reads TGCGCCAGCAGCCCCTCCCCGGGAGGAAAAAAAGAGACCCAGTACTTC.

The gene calls are TRBV7-8 and TRBJ2-7, with 14 bases that match TRBD2. Per the germline V gene, CDR1 is SGHVS and CDR2 is FQNEAQ. V was pared by 5 bases and J by 7 bases, with 13 bases of the junction left unmatched. The length of the CDR3 is 17 residues. Written as DNA, the CDR3 is TGTGCCAGCAGCGAAGGGAGGGGACTAGCGGGGGCCTGGGAGCAGTACGTC. This gives the protein CASSEGRGLAGAWEQYV.

In its sample, this clonotype was seen many times. The chain employs TRBV12-2 and TRBJ2-7; the table names TRBD1, a call not compared with the DNA. TRBV12-2 is a pseudogene segment. The CDR3 sequence is 15 residues long. CDR3: CASRSDRDPTYEQYV. The CDR3 DNA is TGTGCAAGTCGCTCCGACAGGGATCCTACCTACGAGCAGTACGTC.